The T cell receptor beta chain under discussion was sequenced for a study of T cells in localized non-small cell lung cancer. Notes on the study in general: Prolonged overall survival went with higher T cell density in the blood. Uninvolved nearby lung showed the greatest T cell clonality, exceeding that found in tumor.

With respect to this clone: Its antigen is as yet unknown.

Some clones are missing from TCRdb's copy, which holds only in-frame ones; the method was immunoSEQ multiplex PCR. Of tens of thousands of clones listed, 81% were seen once; the top ten hold roughly 4.5%. CDR3 length: 12 residues. Trimming removed 4 bases from V and 4 bases from J, with 9 bases in between. The germline V gene has CDR1 GTSNPN and CDR2 SVGIG (reference sequence). This sequence joins TRBV30 and TRBJ2-3; perhaps TRBD2 as D (6 bases). This receptor was obtained from a man aged 40-75 years with stage II lung adenocarcinoma. The sequences come from PBMCs, collected before any cancer treatment. The CDR3 here is CAWTRLADTQYF. The CDR3 nucleotides are TGTGCCTGGACCCGACTAGCAGATACGCAGTATTTT.